This TCR beta chain was recorded in a study of shared clonotypes between healthy human individuals. In the study overall: Three plates each covered CD4 naive and memory; CD8 naive two, CD8 memory one.

V shed 3 bases and J shed 4 bases, with 13 bases lying between them. The CDR3 is 14 amino acids. Germline V gene sequence: CDR1 MNHEY, CDR2 SMNVEV (reference sequence). The protocol was immunoSEQ multiplex PCR, while the TCRdb copy is restricted to in-frame clones and leaves out a portion. The sample yields millions of clones, 85% to 95% seen once. This clonotype was sampled from a young man in good health. This chain links TRBV27 with TRBJ2-7; D may be TRBD1 or TRBD2 (5 bases each). The sequencing input was naive CD4+ T cells sorted from blood. The subset denotes: CD45RA+ positively selected. The CDR3 sequence: CASSLTRGEYEQYF. In DNA form, the CDR3 reads TGTGCCAGCAGTTTGACGAGGGGCGAATACGAGCAGTACTTC.